Shown below are 21 T cell receptor beta chains from a single sample sequenced in a study of spatial heterogeneity in lung cancer. Time point indicated: sample taken at primary tumor resection. TCRdb re-called the 5' RACE reads with MiXCR, one entry per CDR3 protein. The data hold 12,000 to 15,000 distinct CDR3 sequences, with around 5% observed a single time. Findings and caveats of the study: In tumors, expanded intratumoral alpha and beta TCR counts tracked mutation counts.

These TCRs are of unknown antigen specificity. The sample consisted of lung tumor tissue, taken at surgery. The receptors were gathered from a female donor with early-stage non-small cell lung cancer.

As concerns this clonotype: Little can be read into the size of this beta chain, an off-target read in a library designed for alpha chains. The gene calls are TRBV29-1 and TRBJ2-7, with 9 nucleotides matching TRBD2. This CDR3 comprises 13 residues. V shed 6 bases and J 7 bases; nucleotides not matched to a gene: 10. In germline, CDR1 is SQVTM, CDR2 ANQGSEA. CDR3 protein: CSVASGIGYEQYF. In DNA, the CDR3 is TGCAGCGTGGCTAGCGGGATCGGGTATGAGCAGTACTTC.

Sample share makes this clonotype medium-sized. This beta chain is a stray read from a library made for alpha chains; its abundance is not meaningful. The rearrangement links TRBV12-3 or TRBV12-4 to TRBJ2-7; 8 nucleotides match TRBD1. The CDR3 runs 15 residues. The V and J ends lost 5 bases and 2 bases, in that order; junction bases with no gene match: 8. The CDR3 DNA sequence: TGTGCCAGCAGTGCCGGGACAGGCTACGCCTACGAGCAGTACTTC. Its translation: CASSAGTGYAYEQYF.

This clonotype was recorded many times. Since it is a stray read in a library aimed at alpha chains, this beta chain has a size that is not meaningful. The V and J genes are TRBV2 and TRBJ2-5, with no clear D. The CDR3 runs 12 residues. Germline loops: CDR1 SNHLY, CDR2 FYNNEI. V lost 5 bases and J lost 2, with 6 bases in between. The CDR3 DNA follows: TGTGCCAGCAGTCCCGGTCAAGAGACCCAGTACTTC. It encodes CASSPGQETQYF.

This clonotype appeared many times. The size of this beta chain means little, since it is a stray read in a library made for alpha chains. This rearrangement joins TRBV18 to TRBJ1-2; D unresolved. V was clipped by 6 bases and J by 1 base, with 12 bases between them. The CDR3 consists of 14 residues. Germline CDR1 and CDR2: KGHSH and LQKENI. For the CDR3, the DNA is TGTGCCAGCTCTCTAAGACAAGATAACTATGGCTACACCTTC. Its protein product is CASSLRQDNYGYTF.

This clonotype was counted many times. For a library built for alpha chains, this beta chain is a stray read; little rests on its size. The rearrangement joins TRBV2 to TRBJ2-7; D remains unclear. CDR3 length: 13 residues. The germline CDR1 and CDR2 sequences are SNHLY and FYNNEI. V was clipped by 2 bases and J by 5 bases, with 10 bases between them. This CDR3 reads CASSERGNHEQYF. The CDR3, as DNA: TGTGCCAGCAGTGAACGAGGTAACCACGAGCAGTACTTC.

This clonotype was observed at least ten times. Because the library targeted alpha chains, this beta chain is an off-target read whose size means little. This chain uses TRBV5-1 with TRBJ2-3; 8 bases are shared with TRBD1. Looked up from germline, CDR1 is SGHRS and CDR2 is YFSETQ. The CDR3 is made up of 14 amino acids. V dropped 4 bases and J dropped 1; count of bases not matched to a gene: 2. CDR3 protein: CASSGTGGTDTQYF. The CDR3 DNA reads as TGCGCCAGCAGCGGGACAGGAGGCACAGATACGCAGTATTTT.

This clonotype was recorded at least ten times. Its ends do not fully match the called genes, so a read error is possible. This beta chain is a stray read from a library made for alpha chains; its abundance is not meaningful. J is TRBJ1-6 and V is TRBV7-8; unclear D gene. The CDR3 length is 15 residues. Germline-derived CDR1 and CDR2 are SGHVS and FQNEAQ. CDR3 loop: CASSPRTVYDSPLHF. CDR3 nucleotide sequence: TGTGCCAGCAGCCCGCGGACGGTCTATGATTCACCCCTCCACTTT.

At least ten counts were recorded for this clonotype. This beta chain is an off-target read within a library intended for alpha chains, so its frequency means little. The chain has TRBV6-6 and TRBJ2-7; D ambiguous. Between the trimmed V and J ends, which lost 6 bases and 7 bases, there was a span of 7 bases. The CDR3 spans 10 residues. Per the germline V gene, CDR1 is MNHNY and CDR2 is SVGAGI (reference sequence). CDR3 coding DNA: TGTGCCAGCAGCCACATTGAGCAGTACTTC. Amino acids: CASSHIEQYF.

At least ten counts were recorded for this clonotype. Because the library targeted alpha chains, this beta chain is an off-target read whose size means little. The chain couples TRBV7-9 to TRBJ1-5; D uncertain. Per germline, CDR1 SEHNR and CDR2 FQNEAQ (reference sequence). V was clipped by 4 bases and J by 4 bases, with 11 bases between them. CDR3 length: 14 amino acids. CDR3 protein: CASSSPGGNQPQHF. CDR3 nucleotide sequence: TGTGCCAGCAGCTCTCCGGGAGGGAATCAGCCCCAGCATTTT.

In this sample, this clonotype turned up many times. Since it is a stray read in a library aimed at alpha chains, this beta chain has a size that is not meaningful. The chain recombines TRBV7-6 with TRBJ2-3; the match to TRBD2 covers 7 bases. Germline CDR1 is SGHVS and CDR2 is FNYEAQ. Unmatched junction bases numbered 4, after V lost 3 bases and J lost 1 base. CDR3 length: 15 residues. The CDR3 DNA is TGTGCCAGCAGCTTCGGTCTAGCGGGCACAGATACGCAGTATTTT. It translates to CASSFGLAGTDTQYF.

This clonotype was seen many times. This beta chain lies outside the target of a library built for alpha chains; its clone size means little. The J gene is TRBJ2-7, the V gene TRBV20-1, with 8 positions matching TRBD1. J lost 3 bases, V lost 6 bases, and 10 bases had no gene match. The germline V gene encodes CDR1 DFQATT and CDR2 SNEGSKA (reference sequence). The CDR3 has 14 residues. The CDR3 here is CSASGGREVYEQYF. The CDR3 DNA reads TGCAGTGCCTCAGGGGGCAGGGAAGTCTACGAGCAGTACTTC.

This clonotype appeared many times. Within a library made for alpha chains, this beta chain is off target, and its count is uninformative. The V and J genes are TRBV18 and TRBJ1-2, with a tentative D call TRBD1 (5 bases). Trimming stripped 4 bases from V and 4 bases from J, with 10 bases between. This CDR3 comprises 13 residues. Germline V gene lookup returns CDR1 KGHSH and CDR2 LQKENI. CDR3 nucleotide sequence: TGTGCCAGCTCACACGACAGTATCTATGGCTACACCTTC. Protein: CASSHDSIYGYTF.

This clonotype was seen a handful of times. A library prepared for alpha chains yielded this beta chain as an off-target read; its size is of little meaning. V gene TRBV4-2 combines with J gene TRBJ2-5; 13 bases are shared with TRBD2. V was clipped by 6 bases and J by 5 bases; unmatched bases: 9. Germline assignment: CDR1 LGHNA and CDR2 YNFKEQ. The CDR3 runs 16 residues. CDR3 nucleotide sequence: TGTGCCAGCAGGTTAACCGGGACTAGCGGGGCGGAGACCCAGTACTTC. Translating gives CASRLTGTSGAETQYF.

At least ten counts were recorded for this clonotype. This beta chain represents an off-target read in a library built for alpha chains; its size is of limited meaning. The chain is built from TRBV27 and TRBJ1-5; 7 bases fit TRBD1. Looked up from germline, CDR1 is MNHEY and CDR2 is SMNVEV (reference sequence). V lost 7 bases and J lost 1; bases outside the gene matches: 7. The CDR3 consists of 15 residues. CDR3 DNA: TGTGCCAGCAAAAAAGGGGGCGAGAGCAATCAGCCCCAGCATTTT. It encodes CASKKGGESNQPQHF.

This clonotype was detected ten times or more. A library made for alpha chains picked up this beta chain off target, so its size means little. The rearrangement uses TRBV20-1 and TRBJ2-3; D might be TRBD2 (6 bases). CDR3 length: 14 amino acids. CDR1 DFQATT and CDR2 SNEGSKA come from the germline V gene (reference sequence). With 1 base removed from V and 4 bases from J, the gap between germline ends came to 12 bases. CDR3 sequence reads: CSARVGGYADTQYF. The CDR3 DNA is TGCAGTGCTAGAGTCGGGGGTTACGCAGATACGCAGTATTTT.

This clonotype was seen many times. Being off target in a library aimed at alpha chains, this beta chain has a size of little meaning. The chain joins TRBV3-1 to TRBJ2-7; D is tentatively TRBD1 or TRBD2 (6 bases each). Trimming left V 0 bases short and J 6 bases short, with 21 bases between. Germline lookup yields CDR1 LGHDT and CDR2 YNNKEL (reference sequence). The CDR3 is 17 residues long. The CDR3 region is CASSQDAVVRGGSEQYF. The CDR3 nucleotides are TGTGCCAGCAGCCAAGACGCGGTGGTCAGGGGAGGTAGCGAGCAGTACTTC.

This clonotype was observed at least ten times. A library made for alpha chains picked up this beta chain off target, so its size means little. The V call is TRBV30, the J call TRBJ1-5, with TRBD1 matching 9 bases. V shed 3 bases and J 5 bases; nucleotides not matched to a gene: 5. The germline V gene has CDR1 GTSNPN and CDR2 SVGIG (reference sequence). The CDR3 spans 14 residues. This CDR3 is CAWRDRGEDQPQHF. The CDR3 bases are TGTGCCTGGAGAGACAGGGGGGAGGATCAGCCCCAGCATTTT.

Only a few counts were recorded for this clonotype. Little can be read into the size of this beta chain, an off-target read in a library designed for alpha chains. The V and J genes are TRBV7-2 and TRBJ2-7; D call uncertain. V lost 5 bases to trimming and J lost 0 bases, with 5 bases between them. This CDR3 contains 12 residues. Germline V CDR1 and CDR2: SGHTA, FQGNSA. The CDR3 reads CASSPGSYEQYF. In DNA, the CDR3 is TGTGCCAGCAGCCCCGGCTCCTACGAGCAGTACTTC.

This clonotype showed up many times. This beta chain turned up in a library designed for alpha chains; as an off-target read, its abundance says little. The V call is TRBV2, the J call TRBJ2-7, with a weak D call TRBD1 (6 bases). V lost 4 bases and J 0 bases, leaving 13 bases between the germline ends. This CDR3 is 15 amino acids long. Germline CDR1 reads SNHLY; CDR2 reads FYNNEI. The CDR3 loop reads CASSVDRFLSYEQYF. The CDR3 bases are TGTGCCAGCAGTGTCGACAGGTTTCTCTCCTACGAGCAGTACTTC.

Comments on this clonotype: The library was designed around alpha chains, so this beta chain is a stray read whose abundance carries little weight. V is TRBV30 and J is TRBJ1-1, with D uncertain. The CDR3 is made up of 12 amino acids. V lost 3 bases to trimming and J lost 11 bases, with 16 bases between them. CDR1 and CDR2 from the germline V gene are GTSNPN and SVGIG (reference sequence). CDR3 nucleotides: TGTGCCTGGAGCTCTCAGCTTTTGAGGGCTTTCTTT. It is translated as CAWSSQLLRAFF.

This clonotype was found many times. This beta chain is an off-target read within a library intended for alpha chains, so its frequency means little. V and J are TRBV6-6 and TRBJ2-6; no clear D. The CDR3 covers 11 residues. V gave up 10 bases and J gave up 0 bases, with 1 base separating them. The germline gives CDR1 MNHNY, CDR2 SVGAGI (reference sequence). CDR3 protein: CATSGANVLTF. CDR3 DNA sequence: TGTGCCACCTCTGGGGCCAACGTCCTGACTTTC.